Following are 9 T cell receptor beta chains from one sample sequenced in a study of T cell repertoires in cytomegalovirus infection. Via MiXCR, TCRdb re-called the reads, giving one row per CDR3 protein. The sample has some 600,000 distinct CDR3 sequences; more than 20% are singletons. Sequencing was performed on CD8+ T cells from PBMCs. Receptors originate from a human donor in good health (CMV status not recorded). Some clones in this sample may be carry-over from other donors' samples.

This clonotype was counted ten times or more. The chain joins TRBV7-9 to TRBJ2-7; TRBD1 aligns across 11 bases. Germline CDR1 is SEHNR and CDR2 is FQNEAQ (reference sequence). There are 16 residues in the CDR3. Trimming cost V 3 bases and J 6 bases; bases outside gene matches: 10. The CDR3 spells CASSLKGTGGGGEQYF. DNA for the CDR3: TGTGCCAGCAGCTTGAAGGGGACAGGGGGAGGAGGCGAGCAGTACTTC.

This rearrangement joins TRBV29-1 to TRBJ2-1; D ambiguous. The CDR3 loop spans 12 amino acids. Germline CDR1 SQVTM, CDR2 ANQGSEA. V lost 7 bases and J 1 base, leaving 8 bases between the germline ends. This chain's CDR3 is CSGDGSYNEQFF. The CDR3 coding sequence is TGCAGCGGCGACGGTTCCTACAATGAGCAGTTCTTC.

Many counts were recorded for this clonotype. CDR3 in amino acids: CASRSPLAVGRGETQYF. CDR3 bases: TGTGCCAGCAGATCCCCACTAGCGGTTGGCCGTGGGGAGACCCAGTACTTC. The chain uses TRBV28 and TRBJ2-5; 8 positions match TRBD2. This CDR3 has 17 amino acids. Per germline, CDR1 MDHEN and CDR2 SYDVKM. V trimming: 6 bases; J trimming: 5 bases; junction bases outside the gene matches: 17.

This clonotype has at least ten counts. The V and J genes are TRBV11-2 and TRBJ2-2; 10 bases agree with TRBD2. This CDR3 has 17 amino acids. After removal of 5 bases from V and 2 bases from J, the junction contained 8 bases not matched to a gene. Germline assignment: CDR1 SGHAT and CDR2 FQNNGV. The CDR3 nucleotides read TGTGCCAGCAGCCCTCGTCCTAGCGGGGGTAACACCGGGGAGCTGTTTTTT. Translated: CASSPRPSGGNTGELFF.

V and J are TRBV6-2 or TRBV6-3 and TRBJ1-1; TRBD1 aligns across 10 bases. Germline CDR1 reads MNHEY; CDR2 reads SVGEGT. V was clipped by 4 bases and J by 3 bases; unmatched bases: 8. This CDR3 has 16 residues. CDR3 in DNA: TGTGCCAGCAGTTCCCGGGACAGGGGTTCGTACACTGAAGCTTTCTTT. It encodes CASSSRDRGSYTEAFF.

Worth noting for this clonotype: A much bigger clone sits one base away, suggesting this may be a read error. The rearrangement uses TRBV27 and TRBJ2-1; D unclear. V lost 4 bases and J lost 5, with 6 bases in between. The CDR3 loop spans 12 amino acids. Germline-derived CDR1 and CDR2 are MNHEY and SMNVEV (reference sequence). The CDR3 sequence is CASSYPNNEQFF. The CDR3 DNA reads TGTGCCAGCAGTTACCCCAACAATGAGCAGTTCTTC.

The chain combines TRBV28 with TRBJ1-5; D not certain. The V end was cut by 2 bases, the J end by 2 bases, with 10 bases between. Germline CDR1 and CDR2: MDHEN and SYDVKM. The CDR3 is 15 residues long. CDR3 sequence (DNA): TGTGCCAGCAGTTTAGACGGGGTTGGCAATCAGCCCCAGCATTTT. This gives the protein CASSLDGVGNQPQHF.

At least ten counts were recorded for this clonotype. The CDR3 DNA is TGTGCCAGCAGCCAAGGACAGGCGACCGGGGAGCTGTTTTTT. It yields the protein CASSQGQATGELFF. The gene calls are TRBV7-6 and TRBJ2-2, with TRBD1 identical over 7 bases. Unmatched junction bases numbered 5, after V lost 5 bases and J lost 5 bases. CDR1 SGHVS and CDR2 FNYEAQ come from the germline V gene. CDR3 length: 14 amino acids.

The J gene is TRBJ2-2, the V gene TRBV11-2; D possibly corresponds to TRBD2 (5 bases). The CDR3 extends over 14 amino acids. Trimming took 10 bases from V and 2 from J, leaving 14 bases between them. Germline V gene sequence: CDR1 SGHAT, CDR2 FQNNGV. The CDR3 DNA reads as TGTGCCATCCTAGGGAGAGTTAACACCGGGGAGCTGTTTTTT. This gives the protein CAILGRVNTGELFF.